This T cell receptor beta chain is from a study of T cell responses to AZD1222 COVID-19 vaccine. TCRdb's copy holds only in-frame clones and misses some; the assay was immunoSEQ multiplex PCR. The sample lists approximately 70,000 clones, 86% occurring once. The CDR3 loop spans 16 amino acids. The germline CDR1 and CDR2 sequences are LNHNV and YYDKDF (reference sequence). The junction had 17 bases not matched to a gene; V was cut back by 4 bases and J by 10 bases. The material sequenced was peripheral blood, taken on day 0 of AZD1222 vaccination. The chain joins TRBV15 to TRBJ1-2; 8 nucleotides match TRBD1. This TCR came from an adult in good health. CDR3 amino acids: CATSTTGGPVGGDYTF. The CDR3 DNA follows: TGTGCCACCAGCACAACAGGGGGTCCCGTGGGGGGCGACTACACCTTC.